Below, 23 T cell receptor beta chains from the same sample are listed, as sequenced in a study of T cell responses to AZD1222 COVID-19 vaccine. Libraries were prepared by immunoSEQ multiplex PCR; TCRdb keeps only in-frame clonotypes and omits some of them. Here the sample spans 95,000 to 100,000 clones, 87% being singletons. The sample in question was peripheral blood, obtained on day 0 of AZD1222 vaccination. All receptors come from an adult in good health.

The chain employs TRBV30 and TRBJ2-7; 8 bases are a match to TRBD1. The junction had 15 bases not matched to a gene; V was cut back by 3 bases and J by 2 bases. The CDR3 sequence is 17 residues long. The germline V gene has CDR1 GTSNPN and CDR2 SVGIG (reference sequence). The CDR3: CAWSRIAGTGKTYEQYF. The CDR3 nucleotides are TGTGCCTGGAGCAGAATAGCCGGGACAGGCAAAACCTACGAGCAGTACTTC.

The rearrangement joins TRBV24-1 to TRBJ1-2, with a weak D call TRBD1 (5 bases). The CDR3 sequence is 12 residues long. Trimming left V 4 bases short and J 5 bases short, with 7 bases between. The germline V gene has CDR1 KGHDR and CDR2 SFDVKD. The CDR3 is CATSDRQYGYTF. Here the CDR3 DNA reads TGTGCCACCAGTGACCGACAGTATGGCTACACCTTC.

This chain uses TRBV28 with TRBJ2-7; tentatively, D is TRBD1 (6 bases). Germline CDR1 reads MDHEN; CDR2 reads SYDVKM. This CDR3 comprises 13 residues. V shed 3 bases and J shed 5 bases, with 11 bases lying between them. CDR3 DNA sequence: TGTGCCAGCAGTTTGGTGGGGGCCCACGAGCAGTACTTC. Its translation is CASSLVGAHEQYF.

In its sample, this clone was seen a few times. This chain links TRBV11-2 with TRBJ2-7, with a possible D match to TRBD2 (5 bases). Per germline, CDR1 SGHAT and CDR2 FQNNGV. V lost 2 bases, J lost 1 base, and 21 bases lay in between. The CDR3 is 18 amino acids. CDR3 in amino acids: CASSLYSVEGGPSYEQYF. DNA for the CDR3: TGTGCCAGCAGCTTATATAGCGTCGAGGGCGGCCCATCCTACGAGCAGTACTTC.

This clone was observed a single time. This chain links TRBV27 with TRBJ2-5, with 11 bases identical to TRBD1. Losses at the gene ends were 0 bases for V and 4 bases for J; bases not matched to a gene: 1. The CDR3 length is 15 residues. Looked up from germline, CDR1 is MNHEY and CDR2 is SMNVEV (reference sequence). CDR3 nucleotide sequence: TGTGCCAGCAGTTTATCGGGGACAGGGGGAGAGACCCAGTACTTC. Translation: CASSLSGTGGETQYF.

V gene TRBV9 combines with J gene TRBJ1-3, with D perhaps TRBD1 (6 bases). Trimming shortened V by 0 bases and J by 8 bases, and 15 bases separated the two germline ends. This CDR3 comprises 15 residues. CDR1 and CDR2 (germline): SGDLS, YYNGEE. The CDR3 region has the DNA TGTGCCAGCAGCGTAGGCGGGGGGCAGTTGGACACCATATATTTT. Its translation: CASSVGGGQLDTIYF.

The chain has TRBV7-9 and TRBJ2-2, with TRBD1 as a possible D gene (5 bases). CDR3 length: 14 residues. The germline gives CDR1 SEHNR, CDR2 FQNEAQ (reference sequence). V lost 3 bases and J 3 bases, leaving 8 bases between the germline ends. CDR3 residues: CASSFLRDTGELFF. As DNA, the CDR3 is TGTGCCAGCAGCTTCCTCAGGGACACCGGGGAGCTGTTTTTT.

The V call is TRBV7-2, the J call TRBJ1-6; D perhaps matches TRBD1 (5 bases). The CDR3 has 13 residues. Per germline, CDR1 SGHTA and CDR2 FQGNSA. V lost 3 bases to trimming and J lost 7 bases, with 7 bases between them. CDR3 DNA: TGTGCCAGCAGCTTTGACAGAAATTCACCCCTCCACTTT. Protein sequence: CASSFDRNSPLHF. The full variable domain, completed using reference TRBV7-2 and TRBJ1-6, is GAGVSQSPSNKVTEKGKDVELRCDPISGHTALYWYRQSLGQGLEFLIYFQGNSAPDKSGLPSDRFSAERTGGSVSTLTIQRTQQEDSAVYLCASSFDRNSPLHFGNGTRLTVT.

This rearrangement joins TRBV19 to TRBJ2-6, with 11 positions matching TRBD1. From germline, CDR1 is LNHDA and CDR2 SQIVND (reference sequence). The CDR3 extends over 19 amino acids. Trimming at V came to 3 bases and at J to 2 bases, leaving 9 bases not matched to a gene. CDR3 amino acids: CASSIRRGQGAAGANVLTF. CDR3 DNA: TGTGCCAGTAGTATTCGGAGAGGACAGGGGGCAGCTGGGGCCAACGTCCTGACTTTC. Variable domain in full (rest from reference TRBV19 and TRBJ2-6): DGGITQSPKYLFRKEGQNVTLSCEQNLNHDAMYWYRQDPGQGLRLIYYSQIVNDFQKGDIAEGYSVSREKKESFPLTVTSAQKNPTAFYLCASSIRRGQGAAGANVLTFGAGSRLTVL.

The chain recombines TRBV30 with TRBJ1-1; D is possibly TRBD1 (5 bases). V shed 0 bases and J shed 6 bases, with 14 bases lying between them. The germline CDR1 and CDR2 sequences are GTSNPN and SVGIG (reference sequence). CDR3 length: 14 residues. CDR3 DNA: TGTGCCTGGAGTGTAATGGGGGTTAAAGCTGAAGCTTTCTTT. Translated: CAWSVMGVKAEAFF.

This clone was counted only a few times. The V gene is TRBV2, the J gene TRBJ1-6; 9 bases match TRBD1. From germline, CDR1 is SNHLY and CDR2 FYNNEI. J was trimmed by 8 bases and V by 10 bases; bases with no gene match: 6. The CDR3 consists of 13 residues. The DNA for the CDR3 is TGTGCCACCACGGGACAGGGTTATTCACCCCTCCACTTT. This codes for CATTGQGYSPLHF.

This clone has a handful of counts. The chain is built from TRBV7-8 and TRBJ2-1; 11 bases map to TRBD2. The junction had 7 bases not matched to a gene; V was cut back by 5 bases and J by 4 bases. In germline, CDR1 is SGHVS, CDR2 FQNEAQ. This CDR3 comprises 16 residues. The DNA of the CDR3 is TGTGCCAGCAGCCCACTAGCGGGAGTAACTTACAATGAGCAGTTCTTC. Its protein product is CASSPLAGVTYNEQFF.

The CDR3, as DNA: TGTGCCAGCAGCCAGGGCAGGGGGCTTGGTCAGCCCCAGCATTTT. It yields the protein CASSQGRGLGQPQHF. This chain links TRBV3-1 (or the pseudogene TRBV3-2) with TRBJ1-5; 8 positions agree with TRBD1. Germline V gene sequence: CDR1 LGHDT, CDR2 YNNKEL (reference sequence). The junction had 7 bases not matched to a gene; V was cut back by 3 bases and J by 6 bases. This CDR3 spans 15 amino acids.

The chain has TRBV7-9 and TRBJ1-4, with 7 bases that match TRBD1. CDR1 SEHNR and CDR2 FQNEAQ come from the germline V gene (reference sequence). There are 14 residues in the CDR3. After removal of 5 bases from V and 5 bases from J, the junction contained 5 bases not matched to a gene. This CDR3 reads CASSAGTENEKLFF. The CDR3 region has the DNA TGTGCCAGCAGCGCCGGGACAGAGAATGAAAAACTGTTTTTT.

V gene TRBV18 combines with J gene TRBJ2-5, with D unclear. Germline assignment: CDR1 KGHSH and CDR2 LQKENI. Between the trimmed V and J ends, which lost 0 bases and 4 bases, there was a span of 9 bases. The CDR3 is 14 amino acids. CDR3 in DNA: TGTGCCAGCTCACCACCGTTGCCTCCAGAGACCCAGTACTTC. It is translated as CASSPPLPPETQYF.

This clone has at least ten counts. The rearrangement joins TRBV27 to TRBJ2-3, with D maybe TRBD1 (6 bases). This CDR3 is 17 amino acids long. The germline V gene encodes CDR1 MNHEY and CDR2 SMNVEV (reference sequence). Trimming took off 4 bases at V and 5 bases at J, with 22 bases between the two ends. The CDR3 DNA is TGTGCCAGCAGTTCGCCTACAACCACAGGGTTGAGAGATACGCAGTATTTT. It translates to CASSSPTTTGLRDTQYF.

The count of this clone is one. The CDR3 sequence: CAWSVQQMNTEAFF. CDR3 nucleotides: TGTGCCTGGAGTGTACAACAGATGAACACTGAAGCTTTCTTT. This chain connects TRBV30 to TRBJ1-1; D unclear. Germline V CDR1 and CDR2: GTSNPN, SVGIG (reference sequence). Trimming removed 0 bases from V and 0 bases from J, with 8 bases in between. This CDR3 contains 14 residues.

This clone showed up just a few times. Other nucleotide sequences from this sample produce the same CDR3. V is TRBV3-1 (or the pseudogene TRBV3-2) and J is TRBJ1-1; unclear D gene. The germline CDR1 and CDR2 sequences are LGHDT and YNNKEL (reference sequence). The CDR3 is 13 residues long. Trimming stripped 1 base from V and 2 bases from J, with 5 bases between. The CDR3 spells CASSQVLNTEAFF. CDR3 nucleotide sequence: TGTGCCAGCAGCCAAGTGTTAAACACTGAAGCTTTCTTT.

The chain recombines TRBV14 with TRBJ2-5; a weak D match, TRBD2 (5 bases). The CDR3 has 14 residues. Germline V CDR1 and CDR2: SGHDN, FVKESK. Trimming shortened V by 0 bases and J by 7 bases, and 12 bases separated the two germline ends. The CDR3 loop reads CASSQDIGVGTQYF. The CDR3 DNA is TGTGCCAGCAGCCAAGATATCGGGGTAGGGACCCAGTACTTC.

CDR3 protein: CSVGSVLTGELFF. CDR3 bases: TGCAGCGTTGGGTCCGTTTTAACCGGGGAGCTGTTTTTT. V gene TRBV29-1 combines with J gene TRBJ2-2, with unresolved D. In germline, CDR1 is SQVTM, CDR2 ANQGSEA. The CDR3 totals 13 residues. Trimming removed 4 bases from V and 5 bases from J, with 11 bases in between.

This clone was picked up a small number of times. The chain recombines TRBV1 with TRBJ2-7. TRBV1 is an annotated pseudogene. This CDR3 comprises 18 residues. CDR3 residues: CTSSLDRNRNLSPYEQYF. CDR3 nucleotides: TGCACCAGCAGCCTGGACCGGAACCGAAATCTCTCTCCCTACGAGCAGTACTTC.

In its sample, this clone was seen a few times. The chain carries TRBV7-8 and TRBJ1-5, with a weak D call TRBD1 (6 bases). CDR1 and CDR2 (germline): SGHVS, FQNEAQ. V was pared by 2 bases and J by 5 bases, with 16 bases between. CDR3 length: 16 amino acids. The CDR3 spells CASSLMLNWGHQPQHF. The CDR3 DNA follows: TGTGCCAGCAGCTTAATGCTTAACTGGGGGCATCAGCCCCAGCATTTT. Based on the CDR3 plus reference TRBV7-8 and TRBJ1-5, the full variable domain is GAGVSQSPRYKVAKRGQDVALRCDPISGHVSLFWYQQALGQGPEFLTYFQNEAQLDKSGLPSDRFFAERPEGSVSTLKIQRTQQEDSAVYLCASSLMLNWGHQPQHFGDGTRLSIL.

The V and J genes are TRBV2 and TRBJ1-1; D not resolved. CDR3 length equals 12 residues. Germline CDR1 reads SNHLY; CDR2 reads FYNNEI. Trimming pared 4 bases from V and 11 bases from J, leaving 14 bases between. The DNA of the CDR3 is TGTGCCAGCAGTGTGTCGGGTGTATTGGCTTTCTTT. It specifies CASSVSGVLAFF.